Sequencing of this TCR beta chain was carried out in a study of spatial heterogeneity in lung cancer. The time point was: sample taken at primary tumor resection. The sequenced material consisted of unsorted whole RNA from tumor, nontumor lung or frozen PBMC. Donors were about 70 untreated early-stage non-small cell lung cancer patients. Many counts were recorded for this clonotype. This beta chain slipped into a library made for alpha chains as a stray read, so its size is not meaningful. Every cDNA TCR molecule received its own unique molecular identifier. Each CDR3 protein is one row after TCRdb ran MiXCR on the 5' RACE reads. The profile covers some 11,000 distinct CDR3 sequences, with roughly 3.9% appearing a single time and 6.5% to 9.5% taken by the ten largest. There are 11 residues in the CDR3. Germline V gene lookup returns CDR1 SEHNR and CDR2 FQNEAQ (reference sequence). Trimming left V 6 bases short and J 10 bases short, with 10 bases between.

The TCR comes from a male donor with early-stage non-small cell lung cancer. The chain couples TRBV7-9 to TRBJ2-1; D not certain. The source was normal lung tissue next to the tumor, collected at surgery. The CDR3 protein is CASSFKAEQFF. In DNA form, the CDR3 reads TGTGCCAGCAGTTTCAAAGCCGAGCAGTTCTTC.